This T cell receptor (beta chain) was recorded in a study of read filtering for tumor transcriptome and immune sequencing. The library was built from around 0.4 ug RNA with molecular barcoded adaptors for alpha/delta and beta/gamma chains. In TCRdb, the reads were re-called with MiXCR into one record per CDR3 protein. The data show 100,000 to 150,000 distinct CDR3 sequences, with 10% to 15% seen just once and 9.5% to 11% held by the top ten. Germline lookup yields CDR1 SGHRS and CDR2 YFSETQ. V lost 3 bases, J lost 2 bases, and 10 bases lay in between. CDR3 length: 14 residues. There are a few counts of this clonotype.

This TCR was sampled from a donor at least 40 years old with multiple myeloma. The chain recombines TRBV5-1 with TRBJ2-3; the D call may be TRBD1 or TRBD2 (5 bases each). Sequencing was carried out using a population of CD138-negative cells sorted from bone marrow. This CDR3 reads CASSWDQPTDTQYF. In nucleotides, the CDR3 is TGCGCCAGCAGCTGGGACCAGCCCACAGATACGCAGTATTTT. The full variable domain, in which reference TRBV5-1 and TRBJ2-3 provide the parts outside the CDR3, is KAGVTQTPRYLIKTRGQQVTLSCSPISGHRSVSWYQQTPGQGLQFLFEYFSETQRNKGNFPGRFSGRQFSNSRSEMNVSTLELGDSALYLCASSWDQPTDTQYFGPGTRLTVL.